This T cell receptor beta chain is from a study of metastatic and nonmetastatic thyroid tumors. At the level of the study: For malignant and benign thyroid patients, tumor or nodule tissue and blood were the sources whose repertoires were compared.

General study findings and limits: For both blood and tumor, malignant thyroid tumors reportedly showed significantly higher TCR beta diversity than benign nodules did.

All patients were untreated before thyroid surgery. Losses at the gene ends were 5 bases for V and 1 base for J; bases not matched to a gene: 10. The CDR3 is made up of 17 amino acids. Germline V lookup: CDR1 MNHEY, CDR2 SVGEGT. Many counts were recorded for this clone. Its target is unknown. Study processing details: Construction of a distant-metastasis classifier for papillary thyroid cancer relied on CDR3 differences across clinicopathological groups. TCRdb ran MiXCR on the PCR reads. The V and J calls reflect TCRdb's pipeline rather than the authors' work. The sample consists of tens of thousands of clones, about a fifth of them appearing once.

The rearrangement joins TRBV6-2 or TRBV6-3 to TRBJ1-5; TRBD1 aligns across 8 bases. Sequencing used blood. The TCR sequence derives from a female donor with papillary thyroid cancer or a benign thyroid nodule (not recorded which). Some clones in this sample may be carry-over from other donors' samples. The chain's CDR3 is CASSPTGGVESNQPQHF. The CDR3, as DNA: TGTGCCAGCAGTCCTACAGGGGGGGTGGAGAGCAATCAGCCCCAGCATTTT.